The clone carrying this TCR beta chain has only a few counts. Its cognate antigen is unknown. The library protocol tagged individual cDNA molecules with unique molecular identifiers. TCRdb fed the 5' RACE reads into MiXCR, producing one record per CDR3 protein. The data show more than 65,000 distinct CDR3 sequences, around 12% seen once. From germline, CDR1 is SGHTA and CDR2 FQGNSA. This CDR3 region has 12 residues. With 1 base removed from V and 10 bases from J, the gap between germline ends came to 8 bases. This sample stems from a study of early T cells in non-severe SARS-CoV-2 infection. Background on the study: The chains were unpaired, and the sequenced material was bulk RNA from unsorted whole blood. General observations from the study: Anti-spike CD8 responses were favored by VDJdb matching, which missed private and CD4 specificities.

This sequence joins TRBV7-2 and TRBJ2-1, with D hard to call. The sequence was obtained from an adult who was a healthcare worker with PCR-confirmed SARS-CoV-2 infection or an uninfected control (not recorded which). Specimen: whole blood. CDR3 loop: CASSLDSGEQFF. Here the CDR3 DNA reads TGTGCCAGCAGCTTAGATAGTGGGGAGCAGTTCTTC.